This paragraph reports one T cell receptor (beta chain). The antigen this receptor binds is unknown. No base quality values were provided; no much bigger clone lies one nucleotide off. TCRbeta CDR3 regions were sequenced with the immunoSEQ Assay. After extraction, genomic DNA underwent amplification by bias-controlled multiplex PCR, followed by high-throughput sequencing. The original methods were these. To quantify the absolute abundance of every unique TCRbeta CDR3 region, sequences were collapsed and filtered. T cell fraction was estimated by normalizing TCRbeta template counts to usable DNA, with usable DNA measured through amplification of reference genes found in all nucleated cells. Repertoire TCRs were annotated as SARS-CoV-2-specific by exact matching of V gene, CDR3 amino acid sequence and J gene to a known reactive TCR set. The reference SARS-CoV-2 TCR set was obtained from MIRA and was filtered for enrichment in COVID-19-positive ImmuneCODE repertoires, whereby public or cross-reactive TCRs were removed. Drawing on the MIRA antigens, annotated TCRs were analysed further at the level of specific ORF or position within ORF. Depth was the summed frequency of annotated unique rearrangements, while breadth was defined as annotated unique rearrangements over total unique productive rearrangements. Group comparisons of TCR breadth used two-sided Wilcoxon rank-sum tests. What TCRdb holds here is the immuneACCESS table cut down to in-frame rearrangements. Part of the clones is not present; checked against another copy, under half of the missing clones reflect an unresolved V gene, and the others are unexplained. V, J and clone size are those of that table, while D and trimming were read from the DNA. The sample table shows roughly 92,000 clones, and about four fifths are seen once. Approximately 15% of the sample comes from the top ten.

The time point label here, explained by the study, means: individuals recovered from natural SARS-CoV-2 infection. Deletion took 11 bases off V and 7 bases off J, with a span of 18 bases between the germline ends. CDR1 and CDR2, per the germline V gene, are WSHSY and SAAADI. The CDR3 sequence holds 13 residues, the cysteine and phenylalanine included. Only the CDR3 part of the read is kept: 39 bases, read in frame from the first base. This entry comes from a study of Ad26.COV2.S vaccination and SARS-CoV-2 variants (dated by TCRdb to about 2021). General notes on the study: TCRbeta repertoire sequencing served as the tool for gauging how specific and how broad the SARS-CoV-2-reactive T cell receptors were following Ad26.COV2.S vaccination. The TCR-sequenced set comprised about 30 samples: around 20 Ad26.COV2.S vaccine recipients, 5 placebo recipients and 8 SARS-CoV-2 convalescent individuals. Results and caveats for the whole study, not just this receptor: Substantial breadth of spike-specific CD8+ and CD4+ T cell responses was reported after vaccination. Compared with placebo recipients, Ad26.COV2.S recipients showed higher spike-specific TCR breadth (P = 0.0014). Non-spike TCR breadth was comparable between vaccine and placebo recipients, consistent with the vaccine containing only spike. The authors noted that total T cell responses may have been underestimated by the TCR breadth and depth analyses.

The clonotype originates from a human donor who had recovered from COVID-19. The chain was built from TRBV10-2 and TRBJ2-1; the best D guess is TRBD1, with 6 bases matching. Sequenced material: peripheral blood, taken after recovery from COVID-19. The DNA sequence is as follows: TGCGCCGGCACAGGGTACCAAATTAATGAGCAGTTCTTC. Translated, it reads CAGTGYQINEQFF.